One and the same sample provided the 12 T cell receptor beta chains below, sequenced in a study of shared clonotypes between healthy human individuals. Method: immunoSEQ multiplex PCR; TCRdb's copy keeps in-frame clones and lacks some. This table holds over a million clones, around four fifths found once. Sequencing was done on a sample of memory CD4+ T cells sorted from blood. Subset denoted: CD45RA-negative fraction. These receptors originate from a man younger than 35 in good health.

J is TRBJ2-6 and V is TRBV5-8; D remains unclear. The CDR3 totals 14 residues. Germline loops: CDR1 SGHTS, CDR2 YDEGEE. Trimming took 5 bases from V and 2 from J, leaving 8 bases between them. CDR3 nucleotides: TGTGCCAGCAGAACAATTACTGGGGCCAACGTCCTGACTTTC. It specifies CASRTITGANVLTF.

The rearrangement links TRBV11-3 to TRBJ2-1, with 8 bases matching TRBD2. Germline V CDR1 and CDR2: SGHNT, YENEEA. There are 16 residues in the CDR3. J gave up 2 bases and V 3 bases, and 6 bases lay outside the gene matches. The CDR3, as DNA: TGTGCCAGCAGCTTGTCTAGCGGGTCTGCCTACAATGAGCAGTTCTTC. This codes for CASSLSSGSAYNEQFF. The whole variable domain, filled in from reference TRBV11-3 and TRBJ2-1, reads EAGVVQSPRYKIIEKKQPVAFWCNPISGHNTLYWYLQNLGQGPELLIRYENEEAVDDSQLPKDRFSAERLKGVDSTLKIQPAELGDSAVYLCASSLSSGSAYNEQFFGPGTRLTVL.

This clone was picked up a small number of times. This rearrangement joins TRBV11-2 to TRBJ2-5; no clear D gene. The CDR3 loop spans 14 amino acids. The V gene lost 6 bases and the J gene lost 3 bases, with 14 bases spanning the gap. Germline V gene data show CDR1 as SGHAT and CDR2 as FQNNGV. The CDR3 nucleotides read TGTGCCAGCAGTTTTTGGCAGAAGGAAGAGACCCAGTACTTC. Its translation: CASSFWQKEETQYF. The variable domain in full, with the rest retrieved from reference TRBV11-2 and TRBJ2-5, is EAGVAQSPRYKIIEKRQSVAFWCNPISGHATLYWYQQILGQGPKLLIQFQNNGVVDDSQLPKDRFSAERLKGVDSTLKIQPAKLEDSAVYLCASSFWQKEETQYFGPGTRLLVL.

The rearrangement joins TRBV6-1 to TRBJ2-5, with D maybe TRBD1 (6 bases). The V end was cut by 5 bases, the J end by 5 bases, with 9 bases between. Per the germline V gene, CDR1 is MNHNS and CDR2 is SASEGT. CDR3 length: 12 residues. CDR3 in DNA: TGTGCCAGCAGTCCAACAGGGGAGACCCAGTACTTC. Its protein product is CASSPTGETQYF.

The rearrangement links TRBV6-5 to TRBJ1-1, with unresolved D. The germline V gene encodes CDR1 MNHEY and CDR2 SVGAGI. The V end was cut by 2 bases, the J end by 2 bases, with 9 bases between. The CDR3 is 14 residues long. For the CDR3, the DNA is TGTGCCAGCAGTTACCGTGGGCTCAACACTGAAGCTTTCTTT. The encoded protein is CASSYRGLNTEAFF.

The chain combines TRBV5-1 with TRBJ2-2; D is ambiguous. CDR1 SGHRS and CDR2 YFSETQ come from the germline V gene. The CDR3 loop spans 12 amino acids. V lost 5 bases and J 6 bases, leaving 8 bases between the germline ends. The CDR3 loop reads CASSGYAGELFF. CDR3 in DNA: TGCGCCAGCAGTGGGTACGCCGGGGAGCTGTTTTTT.

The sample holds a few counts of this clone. DNA of the CDR3: TGTGCCAGCAGCTTGGTGGCGGTCTACAATGAGCAGTTCTTC. This gives the protein CASSLVAVYNEQFF. The rearrangement links TRBV5-6 to TRBJ2-1; D remains unclear. This CDR3 comprises 14 residues. Germline V gene lookup returns CDR1 SGHDT and CDR2 YYEEEE. V was trimmed by 0 bases and J by 3 bases, leaving 7 bases between them.

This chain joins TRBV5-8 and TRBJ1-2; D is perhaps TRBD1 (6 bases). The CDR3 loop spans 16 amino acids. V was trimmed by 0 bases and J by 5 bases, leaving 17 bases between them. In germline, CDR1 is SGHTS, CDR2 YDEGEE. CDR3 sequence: CASSLVVGGGYYGYTF. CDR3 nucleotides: TGTGCCAGCAGCTTGGTGGTCGGGGGCGGCTATTATGGCTACACCTTC.

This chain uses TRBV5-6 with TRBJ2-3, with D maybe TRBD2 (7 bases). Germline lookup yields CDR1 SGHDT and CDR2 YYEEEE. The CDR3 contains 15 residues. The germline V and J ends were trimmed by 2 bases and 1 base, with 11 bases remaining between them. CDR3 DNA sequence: TGTGCCAGCAGCTTTACCGGGGGGCGCACAGATACGCAGTATTTT. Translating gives CASSFTGGRTDTQYF.

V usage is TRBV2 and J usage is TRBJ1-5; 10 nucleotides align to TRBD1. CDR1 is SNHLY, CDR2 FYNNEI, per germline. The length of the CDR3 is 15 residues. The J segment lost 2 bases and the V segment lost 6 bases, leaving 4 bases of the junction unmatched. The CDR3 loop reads CASRTGGAGNQPQHF. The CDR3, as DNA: TGTGCCAGCAGGACAGGGGGCGCGGGCAATCAGCCCCAGCATTTT.

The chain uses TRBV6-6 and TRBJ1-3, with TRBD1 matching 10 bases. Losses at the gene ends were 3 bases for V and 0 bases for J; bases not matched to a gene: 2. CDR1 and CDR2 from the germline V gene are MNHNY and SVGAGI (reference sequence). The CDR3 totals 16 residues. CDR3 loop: CASSYGTGVSGNTIYF. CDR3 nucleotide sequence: TGTGCCAGCAGTTATGGGACAGGGGTCTCTGGAAACACCATATATTTT.

The CDR3 region is CASSSVGETQYF. CDR3 coding DNA: TGCGCCAGCAGCTCGGTTGGGGAGACCCAGTACTTC. The chain recombines TRBV5-1 with TRBJ2-5; D uncertain. V was pared by 3 bases and J by 5 bases, with 8 bases between. CDR1 and CDR2 (germline): SGHRS, YFSETQ. The CDR3 extends over 12 amino acids.